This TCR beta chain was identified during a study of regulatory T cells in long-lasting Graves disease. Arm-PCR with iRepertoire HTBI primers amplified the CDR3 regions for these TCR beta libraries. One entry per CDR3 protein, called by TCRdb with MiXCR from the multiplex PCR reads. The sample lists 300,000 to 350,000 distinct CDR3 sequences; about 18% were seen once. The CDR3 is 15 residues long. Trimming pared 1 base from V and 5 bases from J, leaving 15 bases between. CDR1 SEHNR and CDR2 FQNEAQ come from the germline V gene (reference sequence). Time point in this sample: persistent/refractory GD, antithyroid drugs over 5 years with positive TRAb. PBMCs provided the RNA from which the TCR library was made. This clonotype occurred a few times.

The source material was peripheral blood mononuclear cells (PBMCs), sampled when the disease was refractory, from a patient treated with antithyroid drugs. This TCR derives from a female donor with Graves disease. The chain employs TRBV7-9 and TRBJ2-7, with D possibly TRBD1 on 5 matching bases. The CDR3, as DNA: TGTGCCAGCAGCTTAGATCCGGGCAGGGCCCACGAGCAGTACTTC. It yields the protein CASSLDPGRAHEQYF.